This T cell receptor (beta chain) was observed in a study of blood T cell repertoires in COVID-19. About the study: The United States, Italy and Spain provided the acute and convalescent COVID-19 samples. T cells, B-cell-depleted T cells, or PBMCs supplied cDNA or gDNA.

Original data processing: Reference gene primer amplification yielded estimated nucleated cell counts. The data were produced by immunoSEQ multiplex PCR, yet TCRdb's version contains in-frame clones alone and is incomplete. V and J calls and clone size come straight from that table; D and trimming were deduced from the DNA. The sample holds about 150,000 clones, 81% seen once. The CDR3 totals 16 residues. Germline values: CDR1 MNHEY, CDR2 SVGEGT. Trimming removed 5 bases from V and 0 bases from J, with 16 bases in between. The TCR was taken from a woman aged 60-75 years with active or convalescent COVID-19. The chain is built from TRBV6-2 or TRBV6-3 and TRBJ1-1; D possibly corresponds to TRBD1 (5 bases). The source material was peripheral blood. The CDR3 nucleotides are TGTGCCAGCAGTGCAAATACTCAGGGAATGAACACTGAAGCTTTCTTT. Translated: CASSANTQGMNTEAFF.